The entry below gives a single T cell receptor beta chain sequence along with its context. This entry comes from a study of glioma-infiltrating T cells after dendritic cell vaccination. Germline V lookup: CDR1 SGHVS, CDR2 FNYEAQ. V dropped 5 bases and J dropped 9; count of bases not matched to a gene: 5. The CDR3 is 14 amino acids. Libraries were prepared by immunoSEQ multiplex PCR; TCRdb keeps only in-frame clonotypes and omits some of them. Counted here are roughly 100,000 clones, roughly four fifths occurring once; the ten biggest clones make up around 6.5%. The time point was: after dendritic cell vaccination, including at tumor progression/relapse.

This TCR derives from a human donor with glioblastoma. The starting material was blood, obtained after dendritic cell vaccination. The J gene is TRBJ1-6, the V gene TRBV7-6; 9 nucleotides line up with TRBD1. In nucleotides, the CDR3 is TGTGCCAGCAGCGAGACAGGGGGAGGTTCACCCCTCCACTTT. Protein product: CASSETGGGSPLHF.